This T cell receptor (beta chain) originates from a study of OX40 agonist ivuxolimab in advanced cancers. This clone was recorded a few times. The antigen is not known. The study sampled blood at baseline, cycle 4 day 1, and cycle 7 day 1. The CDR3 has 15 residues. The germline V gene encodes CDR1 SNHLY and CDR2 FYNNEI. V was shortened by 4 bases and J by 0 bases, with 13 bases between the two germline ends. Repertoires were generated with immunoSEQ multiplex PCR, while TCRdb's copy carries only in-frame clones and drops some. The sample includes some 65,000 clones, more than 75% seen only once; the top ten take over 0.35%. General study results and limits: Clonal expansion was seen in CD4+ and CD8+ blood T cells by week 6 at 0.1 to 3.0 mg/kg.

Sequenced here: CD4+ or CD8+ T cells sorted from blood, sampled in a trial of the OX40 agonist ivuxolimab. The chain uses TRBV2 and TRBJ2-7; D is uncertain. The sequence derives from an adult with an advanced solid tumor such as melanoma, head and neck, liver or kidney cancer. The CDR3 DNA reads TGTGCCAGCAGTGCGGAGCTGACCCTCTCCTACGAGCAGTACTTC. Translating it yields CASSAELTLSYEQYF.